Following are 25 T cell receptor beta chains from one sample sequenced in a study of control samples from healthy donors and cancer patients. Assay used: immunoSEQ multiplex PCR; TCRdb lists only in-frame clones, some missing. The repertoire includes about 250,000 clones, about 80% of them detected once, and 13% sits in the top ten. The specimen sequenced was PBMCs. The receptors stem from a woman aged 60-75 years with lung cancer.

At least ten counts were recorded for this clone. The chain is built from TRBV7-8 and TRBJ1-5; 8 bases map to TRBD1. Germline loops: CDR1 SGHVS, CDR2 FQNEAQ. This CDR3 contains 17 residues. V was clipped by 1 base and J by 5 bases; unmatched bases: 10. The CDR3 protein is CASSLEGWTGSHQPQHF. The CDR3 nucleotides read TGTGCCAGCAGCTTAGAGGGATGGACAGGGAGCCATCAGCCCCAGCATTTT.

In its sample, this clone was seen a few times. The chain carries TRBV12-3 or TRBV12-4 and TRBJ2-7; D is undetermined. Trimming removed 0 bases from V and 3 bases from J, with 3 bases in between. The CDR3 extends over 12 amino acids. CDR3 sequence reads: CASSLANYEQYF. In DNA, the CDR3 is TGTGCCAGCAGTTTAGCGAACTACGAGCAGTACTTC.

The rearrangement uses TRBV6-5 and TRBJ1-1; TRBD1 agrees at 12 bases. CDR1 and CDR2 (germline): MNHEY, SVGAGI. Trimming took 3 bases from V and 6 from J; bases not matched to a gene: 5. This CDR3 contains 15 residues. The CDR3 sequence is CASSYPGQGASEAFF. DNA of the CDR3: TGTGCCAGCAGTTATCCGGGACAGGGGGCCTCTGAAGCTTTCTTT.

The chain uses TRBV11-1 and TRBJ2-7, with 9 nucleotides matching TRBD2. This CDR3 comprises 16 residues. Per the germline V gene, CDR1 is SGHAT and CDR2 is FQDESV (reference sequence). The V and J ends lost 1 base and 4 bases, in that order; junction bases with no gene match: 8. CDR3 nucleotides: TGTGCCAGCAGCTTAGGCGGCGGGAGGGCCTTATACGAGCAGTACTTC. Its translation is CASSLGGGRALYEQYF.

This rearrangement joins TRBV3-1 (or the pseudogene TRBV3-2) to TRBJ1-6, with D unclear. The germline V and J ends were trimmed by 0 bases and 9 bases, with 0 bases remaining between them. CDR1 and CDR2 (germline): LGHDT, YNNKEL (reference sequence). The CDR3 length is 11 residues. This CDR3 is CASSQDSPLHF. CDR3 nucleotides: TGTGCCAGCAGCCAAGATTCACCCCTCCACTTT.

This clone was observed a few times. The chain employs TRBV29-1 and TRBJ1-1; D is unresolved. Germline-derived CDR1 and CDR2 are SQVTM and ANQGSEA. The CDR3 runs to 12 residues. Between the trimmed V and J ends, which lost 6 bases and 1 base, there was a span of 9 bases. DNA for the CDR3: TGCAGCGTGGCCGCCAGGAACACTGAAGCTTTCTTT. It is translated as CSVAARNTEAFF.

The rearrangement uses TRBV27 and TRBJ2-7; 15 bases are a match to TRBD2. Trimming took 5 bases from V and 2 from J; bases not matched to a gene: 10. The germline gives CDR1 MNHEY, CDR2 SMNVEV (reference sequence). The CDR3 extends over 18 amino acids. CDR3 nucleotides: TGTGCCAGCAGTCGGACTAGCGGGAGGGGAGGAGTCCCCTACGAGCAGTACTTC. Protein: CASSRTSGRGGVPYEQYF.

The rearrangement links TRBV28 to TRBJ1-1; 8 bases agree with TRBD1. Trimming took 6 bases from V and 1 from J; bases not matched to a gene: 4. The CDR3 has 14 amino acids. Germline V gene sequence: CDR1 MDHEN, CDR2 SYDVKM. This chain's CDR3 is CASRGTGGNTEAFF. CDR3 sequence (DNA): TGTGCCAGCAGGGGGACAGGAGGGAACACTGAAGCTTTCTTT.

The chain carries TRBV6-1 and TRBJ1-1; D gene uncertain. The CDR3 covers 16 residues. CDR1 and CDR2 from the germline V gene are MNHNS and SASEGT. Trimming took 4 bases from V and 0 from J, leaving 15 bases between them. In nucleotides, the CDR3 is TGTGCCAGCAGTGCGTGGGGTCCGCCCCTGAACACTGAAGCTTTCTTT. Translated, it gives CASSAWGPPLNTEAFF.

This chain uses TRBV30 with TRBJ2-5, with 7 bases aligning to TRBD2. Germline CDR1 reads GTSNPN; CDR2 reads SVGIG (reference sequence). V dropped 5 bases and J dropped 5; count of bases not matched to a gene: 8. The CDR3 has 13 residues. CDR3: CAWGRRERETQYF. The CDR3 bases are TGTGCCTGGGGACGGCGGGAGAGGGAGACCCAGTACTTC.

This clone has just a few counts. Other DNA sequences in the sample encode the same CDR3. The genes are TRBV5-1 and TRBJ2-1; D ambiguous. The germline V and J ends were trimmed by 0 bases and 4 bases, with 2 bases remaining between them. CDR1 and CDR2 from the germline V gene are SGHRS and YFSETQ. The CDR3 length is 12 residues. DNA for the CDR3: TGCGCCAGCAGCTTGGTTTACAATGAGCAGTTCTTC. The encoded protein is CASSLVYNEQFF.

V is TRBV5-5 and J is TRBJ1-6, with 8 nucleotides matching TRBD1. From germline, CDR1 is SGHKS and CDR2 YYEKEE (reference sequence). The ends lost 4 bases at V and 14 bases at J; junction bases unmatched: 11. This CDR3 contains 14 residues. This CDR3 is CASSRDRGGSALHF. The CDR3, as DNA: TGTGCCAGCAGCCGCGACAGGGGTGGGTCAGCCCTCCACTTT. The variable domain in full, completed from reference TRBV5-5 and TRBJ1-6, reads DAGVTQSPTHLIKTRGQQVTLRCSPISGHKSVSWYQQVLGQGPQFIFQYYEKEERGRGNFPDRFSARQFPNYSSELNVNALLLGDSALYLCASSRDRGGSALHFGNGTRLTVT.

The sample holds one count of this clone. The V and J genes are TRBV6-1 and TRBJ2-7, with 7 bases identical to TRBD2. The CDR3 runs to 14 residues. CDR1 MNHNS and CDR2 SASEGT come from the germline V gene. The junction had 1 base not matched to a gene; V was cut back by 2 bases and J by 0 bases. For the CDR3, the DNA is TGTGCCAGCAGTGAACTAGCGGACTCCTACGAGCAGTACTTC. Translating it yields CASSELADSYEQYF.

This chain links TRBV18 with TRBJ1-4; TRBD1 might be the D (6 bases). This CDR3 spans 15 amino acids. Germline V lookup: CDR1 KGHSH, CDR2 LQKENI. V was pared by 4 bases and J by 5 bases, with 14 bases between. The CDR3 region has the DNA TGTGCCAGCTCACTATCGTGGACAGTCAATGAAAAACTGTTTTTT. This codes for CASSLSWTVNEKLFF.

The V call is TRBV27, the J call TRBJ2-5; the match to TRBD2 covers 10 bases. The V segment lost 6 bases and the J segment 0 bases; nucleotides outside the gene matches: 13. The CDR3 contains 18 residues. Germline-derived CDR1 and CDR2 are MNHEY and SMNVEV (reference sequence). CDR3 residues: CASRSIGWTSGDQETQYF. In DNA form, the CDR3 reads TGTGCCAGCAGGTCTATTGGGTGGACTAGCGGAGACCAAGAGACCCAGTACTTC.

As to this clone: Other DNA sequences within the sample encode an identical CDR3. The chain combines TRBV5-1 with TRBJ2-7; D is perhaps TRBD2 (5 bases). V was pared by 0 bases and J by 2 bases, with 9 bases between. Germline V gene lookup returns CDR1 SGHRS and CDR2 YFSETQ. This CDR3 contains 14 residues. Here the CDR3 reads CASSLVPGTYEQYF. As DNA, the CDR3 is TGCGCCAGCAGCTTGGTTCCGGGAACCTACGAGCAGTACTTC.

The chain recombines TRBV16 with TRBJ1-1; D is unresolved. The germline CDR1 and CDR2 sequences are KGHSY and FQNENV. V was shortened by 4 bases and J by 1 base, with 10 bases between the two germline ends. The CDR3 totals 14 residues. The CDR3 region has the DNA TGTGCCAGCAGCCCAGTACGGACGAACACTGAAGCTTTCTTT. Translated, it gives CASSPVRTNTEAFF.

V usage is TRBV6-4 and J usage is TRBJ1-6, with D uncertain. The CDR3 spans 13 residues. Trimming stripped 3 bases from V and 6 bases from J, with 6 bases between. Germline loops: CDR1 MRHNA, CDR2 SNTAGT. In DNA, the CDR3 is TGTGCCAGCAGTGAACGTACTAATTCACCCCTCCACTTT. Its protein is CASSERTNSPLHF.

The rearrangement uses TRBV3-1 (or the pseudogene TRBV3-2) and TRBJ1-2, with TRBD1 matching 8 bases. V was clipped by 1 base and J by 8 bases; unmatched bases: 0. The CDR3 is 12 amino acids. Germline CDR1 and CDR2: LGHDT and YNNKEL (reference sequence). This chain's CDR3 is CASSQAGGGYTF. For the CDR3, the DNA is TGTGCCAGCAGCCAAGCAGGGGGCGGCTACACCTTC.

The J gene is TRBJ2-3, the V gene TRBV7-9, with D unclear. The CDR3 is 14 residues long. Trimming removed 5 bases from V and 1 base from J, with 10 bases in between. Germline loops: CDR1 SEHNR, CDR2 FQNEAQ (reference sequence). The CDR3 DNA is TGTGCCAGCAGCACCCCCGCCCGCACAGATACGCAGTATTTT. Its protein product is CASSTPARTDTQYF.

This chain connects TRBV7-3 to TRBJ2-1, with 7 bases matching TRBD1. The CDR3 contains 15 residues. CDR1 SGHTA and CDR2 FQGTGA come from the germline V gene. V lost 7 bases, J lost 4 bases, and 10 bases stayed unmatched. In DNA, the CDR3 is TGTGCCAGCACCATGGGACAGCAGCATTACAATGAGCAGTTCTTC. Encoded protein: CASTMGQQHYNEQFF.

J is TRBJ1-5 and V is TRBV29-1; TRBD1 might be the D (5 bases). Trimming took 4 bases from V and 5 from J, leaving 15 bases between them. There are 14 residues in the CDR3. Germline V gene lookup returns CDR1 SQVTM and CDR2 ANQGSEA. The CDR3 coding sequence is TGCAGCGTTGGAGCGGGGGATTTCGATCAGCCCCAGCATTTT. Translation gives CSVGAGDFDQPQHF.

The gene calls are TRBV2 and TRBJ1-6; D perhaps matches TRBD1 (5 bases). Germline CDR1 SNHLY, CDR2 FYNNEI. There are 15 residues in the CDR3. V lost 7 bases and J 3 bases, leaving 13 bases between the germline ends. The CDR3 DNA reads TGTGCCAGCAACCTCGACAGCTACTATAATTCACCCCTCCACTTT. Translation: CASNLDSYYNSPLHF.

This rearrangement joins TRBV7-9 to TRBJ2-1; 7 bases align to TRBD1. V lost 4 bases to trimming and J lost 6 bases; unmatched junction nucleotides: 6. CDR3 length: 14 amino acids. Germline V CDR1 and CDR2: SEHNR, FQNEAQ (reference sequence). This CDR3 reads CASSSSTGVNEQFF. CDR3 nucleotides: TGTGCCAGCAGCTCATCAACAGGGGTCAATGAGCAGTTCTTC.

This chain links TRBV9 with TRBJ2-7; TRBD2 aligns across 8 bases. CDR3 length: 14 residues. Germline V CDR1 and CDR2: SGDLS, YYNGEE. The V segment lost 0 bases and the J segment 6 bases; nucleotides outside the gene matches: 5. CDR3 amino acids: CASSVGTSNAEQYF. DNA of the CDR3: TGTGCCAGCAGCGTAGGGACTAGCAACGCCGAGCAGTACTTC.